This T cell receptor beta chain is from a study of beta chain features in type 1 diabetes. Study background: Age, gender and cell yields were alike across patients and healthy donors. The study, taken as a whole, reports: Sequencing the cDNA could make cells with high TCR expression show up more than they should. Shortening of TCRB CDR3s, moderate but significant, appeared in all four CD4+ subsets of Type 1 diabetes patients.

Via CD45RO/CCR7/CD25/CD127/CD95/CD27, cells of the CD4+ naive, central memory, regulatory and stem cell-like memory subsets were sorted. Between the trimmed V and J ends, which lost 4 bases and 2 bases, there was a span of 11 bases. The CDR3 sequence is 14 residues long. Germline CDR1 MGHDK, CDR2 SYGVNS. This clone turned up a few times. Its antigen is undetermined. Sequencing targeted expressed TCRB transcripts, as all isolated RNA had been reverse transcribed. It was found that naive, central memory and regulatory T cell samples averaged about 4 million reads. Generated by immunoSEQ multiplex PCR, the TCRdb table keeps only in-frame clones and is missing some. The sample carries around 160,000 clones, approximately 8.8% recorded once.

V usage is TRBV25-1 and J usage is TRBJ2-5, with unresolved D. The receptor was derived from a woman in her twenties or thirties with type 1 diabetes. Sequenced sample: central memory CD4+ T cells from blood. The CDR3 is CASSGSRFQETQYF. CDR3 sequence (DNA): TGTGCCAGCAGTGGATCGAGGTTTCAAGAGACCCAGTACTTC.